This TCR beta chain appears in the sequencing data of a study of OX40 agonist ivuxolimab in advanced cancers. Study at large: Previous treatment with anti-PD-1, anti-PD-L1 or anti-CTLA-4 therapy was allowed; approximately 40% had received some.

Generated by immunoSEQ multiplex PCR, the TCRdb table keeps only in-frame clones and is missing some. Of some 5,600 clones in the sample, roughly two thirds were seen once. Study-wide findings and caveats: Clones of CD4+ and CD8+ blood T cells grew by week 6 at doses of 0.1 to 3.0 mg/kg. Mean expanded clone counts were higher in CD8+ than CD4+ T cells.

Concerning this clone: Antigen unknown.

Looked up from germline, CDR1 is SGHAT and CDR2 is FQDESV (reference sequence). The CDR3 consists of 14 residues. Trimming left V 8 bases short and J 3 bases short, with 16 bases between. The origin of this receptor is an adult with an advanced solid tumor such as melanoma, head and neck, liver or kidney cancer. Specimen: CD4+ or CD8+ T cells sorted from blood, collected in a trial of the OX40 agonist ivuxolimab. This chain uses TRBV11-1 with TRBJ1-1; D is perhaps TRBD1 (6 bases). CDR3 loop: CASRVEEGDTEAFF. The DNA for the CDR3 is TGTGCCAGCCGGGTAGAGGAGGGGGACACTGAAGCTTTCTTT.